These T cell receptor beta chains were read from a single sample in a study of blood T cell repertoires in COVID-19. Assay used: immunoSEQ multiplex PCR; TCRdb lists only in-frame clones, some missing. The profile shows roughly 120,000 clones, roughly 84% of them singletons. The sequenced sample was peripheral blood. Receptor source: a man in his forties or fifties with acute or convalescent COVID-19. The CDR3 runs from the conserved cysteine through the conserved F or W. A D gene is named only where the DNA matches it firmly. The size entry is marked missing in some rows and otherwise reads once, few, many or a size class.

>TRBD2|TRBJ2-5|NA|TRBV13
CASSSGLAGVETQYF
TGTGCCAGCAGCTCAGGGCTAGCGGGAGTGGAGACCCAGTACTTC
>NA|TRBJ1-1|few|TRBV12-3/TRBV12-4
CASSLERTEAFF
TGTGCCAGCAGTTTAGAGAGGACTGAAGCTTTCTTT
>TRBD2|TRBJ2-5|NA|TRBV5-1
CASRNKGLAGEGQETQYF
TGCGCCAGCAGAAATAAGGGGCTAGCGGGAGAGGGCCAAGAGACCCAGTACTTC
>NA|TRBJ1-1|NA|TRBV12-3/TRBV12-4
CASSLGARTEAFF
TGTGCCAGCAGCCTGGGGGCCCGAACTGAAGCTTTCTTT
>TRBD2|TRBJ2-7|NA|TRBV7-2
CASSSTSGSSYEQYF
TGTGCCAGCAGCAGCACTAGCGGGTCCTCCTACGAGCAGTACTTC
>TRBD1|TRBJ1-1|once|TRBV5-4
CASSLGRGQVNTEAFF
TGTGCCAGCAGCTTGGGGCGAGGACAGGTGAACACTGAAGCTTTCTTT
>TRBD2|TRBJ2-3|NA|TRBV11-2
CASSLRREGADTQYF
TGTGCCAGCAGCTTACGGCGGGAGGGGGCAGATACGCAGTATTTT
>TRBD2|TRBJ2-2|NA|TRBV11-2
CASSHVGGVGTGELFF
TGTGCCAGCAGCCACGTCGGGGGGGTAGGGACCGGGGAGCTGTTTTTT
>TRBD1|TRBJ1-4|once|TRBV10-3
CAISESPGSTGGEKLFF
TGTGCCATCAGTGAGTCCCCTGGGAGCACAGGGGGGGAAAAACTGTTTTTT
>NA|TRBJ2-2|NA|TRBV21-1
CASSKRLAPYTGELFF
TGTGCCAGCAGCAAGAGACTAGCGCCATACACCGGGGAGCTGTTTTTT
>TRBD2|TRBJ2-1|NA|TRBV2
CAVDGGSGGFNSYNEQFF
TGTGCCGTAGATGGGGGTAGCGGGGGTTTTAACTCCTACAATGAGCAGTTCTTC
>NA|TRBJ2-3|NA|TRBV5-4
CASSLMGRADTQYF
TGTGCCAGCAGCTTGATGGGGCGCGCAGATACGCAGTATTTT
>TRBD1|TRBJ1-6|once|TRBV7-6
CASSLQGASPLHF
TGTGCCAGCAGCTTACAGGGGGCTTCACCCCTCCACTTT
>NA|TRBJ2-7|NA|TRBV28
CASSLFHPPGPYEQYF
TGTGCCAGCAGTTTATTTCATCCTCCTGGGCCCTACGAGCAGTACTTC
>TRBD1|TRBJ2-3|once|TRBV4-2
CASSQNRQGGDTQYF
TGTGCCAGCAGCCAAAACCGACAGGGTGGAGATACGCAGTATTTT
>NA|TRBJ1-2|NA|TRBV5-6
CASSLWPGGGYTF
TGTGCCAGCAGCTTGTGGCCAGGCGGGGGCTACACCTTC